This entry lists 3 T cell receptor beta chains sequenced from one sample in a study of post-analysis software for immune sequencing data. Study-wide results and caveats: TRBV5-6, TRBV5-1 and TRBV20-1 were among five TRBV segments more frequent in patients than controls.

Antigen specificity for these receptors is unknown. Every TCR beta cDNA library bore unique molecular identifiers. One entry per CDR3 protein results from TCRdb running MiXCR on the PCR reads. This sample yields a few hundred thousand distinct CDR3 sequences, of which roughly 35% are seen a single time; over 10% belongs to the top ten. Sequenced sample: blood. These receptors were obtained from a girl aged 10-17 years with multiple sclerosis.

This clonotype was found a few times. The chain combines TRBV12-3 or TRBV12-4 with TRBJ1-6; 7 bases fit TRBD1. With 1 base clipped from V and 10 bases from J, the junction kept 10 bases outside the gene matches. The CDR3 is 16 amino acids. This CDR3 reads CASSLGWPSRGSPLHF. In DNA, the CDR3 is TGTGCCAGCAGTTTAGGATGGCCCTCCAGGGGGTCACCCCTCCACTTT.

The CDR3 here is CASSFFENTEAFF. The CDR3 coding sequence is TGTGCCAGCAGCTTTTTCGAAAACACTGAAGCTTTCTTT. The chain is built from TRBV7-9 and TRBJ1-1; D not certain. V lost 3 bases, J lost 2 bases, and 7 bases lay in between. Germline CDR1 SEHNR, CDR2 FQNEAQ (reference sequence). The length of the CDR3 is 13 residues.

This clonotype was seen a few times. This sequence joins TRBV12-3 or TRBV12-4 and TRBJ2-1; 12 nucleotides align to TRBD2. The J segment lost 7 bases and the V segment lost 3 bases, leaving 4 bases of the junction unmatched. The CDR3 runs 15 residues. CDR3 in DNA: TGTGCCAGCAGTTTCCGGACTAGCGGGGTAAATGAGCAGTTCTTC. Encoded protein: CASSFRTSGVNEQFF.